This paragraph covers one TCR beta chain sequence. The antigen remains unidentified. Time point noted: newly diagnosed GD, antithyroid drugs for less than 3 months. From RNA extracted from PBMCs, the TCR library was made. This sample stems from a study of regulatory T cells in long-lasting Graves disease. CDR3 regions were amplified by Arm-PCR using iRepertoire HTBI primers to build TCR beta libraries. TCRdb used MiXCR to reprocess the multiplex PCR reads, holding one entry per CDR3 protein. The repertoire consists of about 430,000 distinct CDR3 sequences, with over 14% occurring once and the leading ten covering about 7.8%. Whole-study findings and limits: Study of thyroid tissue was not done, with only peripheral blood studied.

The germline V gene encodes CDR1 SEHNR and CDR2 FQNEAQ (reference sequence). Deletions cut 5 bases from V and 3 bases from J, with 22 bases between. The CDR3 has 17 residues. These same records also appear under a second study, on T cells in Graves' hyperthyroidism and ophthalmopathy.

The TCR sequence derives from a woman aged 40 to 50 with Graves disease. The sample here was peripheral blood mononuclear cells (PBMCs), taken at new diagnosis, from a patient treated with antithyroid drugs. The genes are TRBV7-9 and TRBJ1-2; D might be TRBD1 (5 bases). The CDR3 bases are TGTGCCAGCAGCCCGGAGTGGGGCGAAAAGGCGGACTATGGCTACACCTTC. It translates to CASSPEWGEKADYGYTF.